The present T cell receptor beta chain was sequenced within a study of shared clonotypes between healthy human individuals. On sorted subsets, replicate PCRs used 200 to 250 ng DNA, or about 30,000 T cell genomes. In the study's own analysis: From ImmunoSEQ came sequences covering only the junction and carrying no quality scores, so filtering differed. Profiled with immunoSEQ multiplex PCR; TCRdb holds only in-frame clones, not every one. The D gene and trimming were derived from the DNA, and the V and J assignments and clone size from that table. The sample records 1.5 million to 2.5 million clones, approximately 94% being singletons. For this clone: Its target is unknown.

CDR1 MGHRA and CDR2 YSYEKL come from the germline V gene. The CDR3 is 12 residues long. Trimming cost V 0 bases and J 7 bases, with 3 bases left between them. The naive CD8 subset, CD45RO-negative cells positively selected for CCR7, excluded terminally differentiated effector memory CD45RA+ cells. Study-wide findings and caveats: Sampling used blood alone; tissue repertoires probably differ. Naive subsets generally had larger estimated richness than memory subsets.

The TCR was taken from a man aged 18-30 years in good health. Sequencing used naive CD8+ T cells sorted from blood. The chain has TRBV4-1 and TRBJ2-2; D uncertain. CDR3 residues: CASSQEYGELFF. The CDR3 coding sequence is TGCGCCAGCAGCCAAGAATACGGGGAGCTGTTTTTT.